This T cell receptor beta chain was identified in a study of shared clonotypes between healthy human individuals. Study-wide results and limits: Sequencing of the sorted subsets was shown by rarefaction to be incomplete despite large depth.

Details on this clone: Its antigen is not known. Other DNA sequences in the same sample also yield this CDR3.

Libraries were prepared by immunoSEQ multiplex PCR; TCRdb keeps only in-frame clonotypes and omits some of them. The sample holds some 1,400,000 clones; roughly 96% are singletons and the top ten take 0.95% to 1.5%. The sequence derives from a man aged 25-45 years in good health. The sample consisted of naive CD4+ T cells sorted from blood. Stated subset: CD45RA+ positively selected.

CDR3 sequence reads: CASSVTSGLYNEQFF. Here the CDR3 DNA reads TGTGCCAGCAGCGTGACTAGCGGGCTCTACAATGAGCAGTTCTTC. The chain uses TRBV9 and TRBJ2-1; 10 bases fit TRBD2. The CDR3 loop spans 15 amino acids. Trimming cost V 2 bases and J 3 bases; bases outside gene matches: 2. The germline CDR1 and CDR2 sequences are SGDLS and YYNGEE.